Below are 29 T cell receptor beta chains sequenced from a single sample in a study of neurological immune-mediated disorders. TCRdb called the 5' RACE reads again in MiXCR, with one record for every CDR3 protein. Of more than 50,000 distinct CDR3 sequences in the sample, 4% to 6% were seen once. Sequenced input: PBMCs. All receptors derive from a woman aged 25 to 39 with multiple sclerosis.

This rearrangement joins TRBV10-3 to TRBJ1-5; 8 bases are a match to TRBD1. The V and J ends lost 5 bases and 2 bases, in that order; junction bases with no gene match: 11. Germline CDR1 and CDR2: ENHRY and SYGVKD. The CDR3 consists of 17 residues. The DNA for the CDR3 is TGTGCCATCAGTCCGACAGGGGACGTTGTGGGCAATCAGCCCCAGCATTTT. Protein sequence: CAISPTGDVVGNQPQHF.

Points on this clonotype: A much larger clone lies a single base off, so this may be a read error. CDR3 nucleotide sequence: TGTGCCAGCAGCTTGGATCTTTATTCACCCCTCAACTTT. Amino acid sequence: CASSLDLYSPLNF. The genes are TRBV7-6 and TRBJ1-6; no clear D. There are 13 residues in the CDR3. Germline loops: CDR1 SGHVS, CDR2 FNYEAQ.

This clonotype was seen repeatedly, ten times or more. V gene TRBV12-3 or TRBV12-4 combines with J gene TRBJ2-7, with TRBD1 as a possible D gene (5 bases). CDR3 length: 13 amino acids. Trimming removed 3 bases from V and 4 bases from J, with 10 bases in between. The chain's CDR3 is CASSLYRPYEQYF. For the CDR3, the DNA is TGTGCCAGCAGTTTGTACAGGCCATACGAGCAGTACTTC.

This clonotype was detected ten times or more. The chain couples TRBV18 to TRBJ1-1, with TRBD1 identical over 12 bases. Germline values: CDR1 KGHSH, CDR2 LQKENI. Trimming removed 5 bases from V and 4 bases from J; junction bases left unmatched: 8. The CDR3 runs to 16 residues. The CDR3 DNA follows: TGTGCCAGCTCAGAACGGGGACAGGGGGCGAGCACTGAAGCTTTCTTT. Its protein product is CASSERGQGASTEAFF.

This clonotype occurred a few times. In DNA form, the CDR3 reads TGCAGTGCTAGAGATGGTAGGGGGGACGAGGAGCTGTTTTTT. This translates into CSARDGRGDEELFF. V gene TRBV20-1 combines with J gene TRBJ2-2; D is possibly TRBD1 or TRBD2 (6 bases each). V lost 0 bases and J lost 10, with 15 bases in between. The CDR3 has 14 amino acids. Germline assignment: CDR1 DFQATT and CDR2 SNEGSKA (reference sequence).

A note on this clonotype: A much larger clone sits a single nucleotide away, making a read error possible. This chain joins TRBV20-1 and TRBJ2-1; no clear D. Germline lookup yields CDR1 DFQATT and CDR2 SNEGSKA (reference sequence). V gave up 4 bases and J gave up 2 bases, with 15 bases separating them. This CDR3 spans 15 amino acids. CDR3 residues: CSANPIGKAYNEQFF. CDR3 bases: TGCAGTGCTAACCCAATAGGAAAGGCCTACAATGAGCAGTTCTTC.

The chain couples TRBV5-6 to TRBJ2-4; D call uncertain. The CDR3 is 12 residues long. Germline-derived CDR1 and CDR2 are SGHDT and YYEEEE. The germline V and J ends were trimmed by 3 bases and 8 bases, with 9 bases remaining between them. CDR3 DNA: TGTGCCAGCAGCTCTGATTCCGACATTCAGTACTTC. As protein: CASSSDSDIQYF.

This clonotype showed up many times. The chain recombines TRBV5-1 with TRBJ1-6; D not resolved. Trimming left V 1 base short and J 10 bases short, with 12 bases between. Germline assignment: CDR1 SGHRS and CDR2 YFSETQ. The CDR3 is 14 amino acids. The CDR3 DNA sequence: TGCGCCAGCAGCTTGCAGGATACAGAATCACCCCTCCACTTT. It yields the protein CASSLQDTESPLHF.

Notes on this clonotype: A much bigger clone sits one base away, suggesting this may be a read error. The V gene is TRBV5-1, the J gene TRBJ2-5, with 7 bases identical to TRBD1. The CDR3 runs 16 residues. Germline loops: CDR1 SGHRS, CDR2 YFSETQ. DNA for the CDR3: TGCGCCAACAGCCTCCGACAGGGCAGCGTCCAAGAGACCCAGTACTTC. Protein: CANSLRQGSVQETQYF.

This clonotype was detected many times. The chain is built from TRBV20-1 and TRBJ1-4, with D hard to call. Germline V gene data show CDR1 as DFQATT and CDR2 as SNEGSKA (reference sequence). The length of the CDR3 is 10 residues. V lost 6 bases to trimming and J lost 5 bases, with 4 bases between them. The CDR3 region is CSAENEKLFF. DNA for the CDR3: TGCAGTGCGGAAAATGAAAAACTGTTTTTT.

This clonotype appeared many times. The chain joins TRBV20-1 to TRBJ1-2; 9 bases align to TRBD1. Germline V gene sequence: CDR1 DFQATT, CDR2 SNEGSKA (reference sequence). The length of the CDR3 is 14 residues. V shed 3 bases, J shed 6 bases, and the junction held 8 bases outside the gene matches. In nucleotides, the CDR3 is TGCAGTGCTAGCCTAACCGGGACAGGGAATGGCTACACCTTC. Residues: CSASLTGTGNGYTF.

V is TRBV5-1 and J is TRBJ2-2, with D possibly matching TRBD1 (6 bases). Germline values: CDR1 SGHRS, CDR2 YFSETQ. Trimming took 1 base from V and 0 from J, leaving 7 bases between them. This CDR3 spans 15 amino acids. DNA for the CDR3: TGCGCCAGCAGCTTGAAGGGGGCGAACACCGGGGAGCTGTTTTTT. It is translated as CASSLKGANTGELFF.

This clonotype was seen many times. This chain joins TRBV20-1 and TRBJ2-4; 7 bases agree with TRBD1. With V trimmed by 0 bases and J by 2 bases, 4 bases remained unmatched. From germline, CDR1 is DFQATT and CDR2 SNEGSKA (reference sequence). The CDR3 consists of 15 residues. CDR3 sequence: CSAREYRGSKNIQYF. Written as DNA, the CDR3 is TGCAGTGCTAGAGAATACAGGGGATCCAAAAACATTCAGTACTTC.

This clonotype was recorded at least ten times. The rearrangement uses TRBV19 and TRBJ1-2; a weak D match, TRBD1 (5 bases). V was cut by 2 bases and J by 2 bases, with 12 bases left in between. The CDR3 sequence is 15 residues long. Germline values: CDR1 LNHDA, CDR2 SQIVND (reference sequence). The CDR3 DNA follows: TGTGCCAGTAGTATATCGGGGAAGGGGAACTATGGCTACACCTTC. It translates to CASSISGKGNYGYTF.

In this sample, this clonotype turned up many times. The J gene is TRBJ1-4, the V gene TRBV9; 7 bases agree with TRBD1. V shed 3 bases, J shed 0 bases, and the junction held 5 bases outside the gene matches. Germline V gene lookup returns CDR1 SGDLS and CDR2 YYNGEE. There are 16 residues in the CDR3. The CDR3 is CASSGGDSPTNEKLFF. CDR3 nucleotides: TGTGCCAGCAGCGGAGGGGACAGCCCAACTAATGAAAAACTGTTTTTT.

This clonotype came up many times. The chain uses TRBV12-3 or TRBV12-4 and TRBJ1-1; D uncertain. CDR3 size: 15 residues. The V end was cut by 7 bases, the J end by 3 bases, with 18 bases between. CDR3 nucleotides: TGTGCCAGCACCGTCGGGCGGACGTGGGACACTGAAGCTTTCTTT. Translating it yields CASTVGRTWDTEAFF.

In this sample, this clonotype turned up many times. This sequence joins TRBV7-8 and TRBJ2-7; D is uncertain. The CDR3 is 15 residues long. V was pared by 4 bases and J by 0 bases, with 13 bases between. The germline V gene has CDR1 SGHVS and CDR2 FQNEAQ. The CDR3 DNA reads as TGTGCCAGCAGCTCCCTGGGTATAAGCTCCTACGAGCAGTACTTC. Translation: CASSSLGISSYEQYF.

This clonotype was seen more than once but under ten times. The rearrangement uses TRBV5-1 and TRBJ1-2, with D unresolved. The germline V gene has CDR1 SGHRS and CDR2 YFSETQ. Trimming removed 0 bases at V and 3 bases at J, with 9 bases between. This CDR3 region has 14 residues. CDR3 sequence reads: CASSLAGGDYGYTF. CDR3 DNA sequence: TGCGCCAGCAGCTTGGCGGGCGGTGACTATGGCTACACCTTC.

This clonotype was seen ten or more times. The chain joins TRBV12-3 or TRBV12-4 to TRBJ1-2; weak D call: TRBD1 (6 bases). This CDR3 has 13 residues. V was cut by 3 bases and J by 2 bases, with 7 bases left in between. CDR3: CASSFDRNYGYTF. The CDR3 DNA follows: TGTGCCAGCAGTTTTGACAGGAACTATGGCTACACCTTC.

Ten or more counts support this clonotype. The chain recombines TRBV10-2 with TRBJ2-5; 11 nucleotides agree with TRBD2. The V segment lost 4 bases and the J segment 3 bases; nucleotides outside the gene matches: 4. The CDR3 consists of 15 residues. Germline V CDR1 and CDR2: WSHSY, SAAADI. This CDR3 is CASSGTTSGEETQYF. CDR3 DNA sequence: TGCGCCAGCAGTGGTACGACTAGCGGGGAAGAGACCCAGTACTTC.

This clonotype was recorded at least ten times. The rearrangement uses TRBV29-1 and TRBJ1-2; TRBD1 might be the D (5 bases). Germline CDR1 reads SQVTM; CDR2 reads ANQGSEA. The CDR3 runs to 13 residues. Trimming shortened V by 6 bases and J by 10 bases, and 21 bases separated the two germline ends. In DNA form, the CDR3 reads TGCAGCGTCTCTGATCTCAGGGTCACTGACTACACCTTC. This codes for CSVSDLRVTDYTF. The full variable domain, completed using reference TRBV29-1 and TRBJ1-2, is SAVISQKPSRDICQRGTSLTIQCQVDSQVTMMFWYRQQPGQSLTLIATANQGSEATYESGFVIDKFPISRPNLTFSTLTVSNMSPEDSSIYLCSVSDLRVTDYTFGSGTRLTVV.

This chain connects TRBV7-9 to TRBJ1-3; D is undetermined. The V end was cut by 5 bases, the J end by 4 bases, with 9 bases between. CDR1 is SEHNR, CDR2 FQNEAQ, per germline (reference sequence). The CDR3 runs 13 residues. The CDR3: CASSVGLGNTIYF. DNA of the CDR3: TGTGCCAGCAGCGTTGGACTGGGAAACACCATATATTTT. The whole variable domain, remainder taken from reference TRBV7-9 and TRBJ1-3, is DTGVSQNPRHKITKRGQNVTFRCDPISEHNRLYWYRQTLGQGPEFLTYFQNEAQLEKSRLLSDRFSAERPKGSFSTLEIQRTEQGDSAMYLCASSVGLGNTIYFGEGSWLTVV.

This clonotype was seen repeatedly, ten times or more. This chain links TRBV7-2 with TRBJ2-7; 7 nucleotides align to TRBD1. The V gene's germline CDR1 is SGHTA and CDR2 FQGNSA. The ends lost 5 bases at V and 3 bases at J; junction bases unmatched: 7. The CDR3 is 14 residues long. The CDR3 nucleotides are TGTGCCAGCAGCCTCCGACAGGGTGTCTACGAGCAGTACTTC. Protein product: CASSLRQGVYEQYF.

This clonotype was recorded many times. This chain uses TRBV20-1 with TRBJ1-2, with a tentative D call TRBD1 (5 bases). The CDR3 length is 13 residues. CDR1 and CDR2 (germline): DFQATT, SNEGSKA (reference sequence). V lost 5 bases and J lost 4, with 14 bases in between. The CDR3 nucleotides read TGCAGTGCTCGGCGCACGGGACTCTATGGCTACACCTTC. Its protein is CSARRTGLYGYTF.

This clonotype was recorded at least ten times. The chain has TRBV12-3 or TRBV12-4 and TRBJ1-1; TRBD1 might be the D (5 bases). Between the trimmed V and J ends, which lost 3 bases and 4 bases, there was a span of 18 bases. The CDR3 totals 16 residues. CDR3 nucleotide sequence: TGTGCCAGCAGTTTTAGGTCGGCCCAAGGGGCCACTGAAGCTTTCTTT. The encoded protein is CASSFRSAQGATEAFF.

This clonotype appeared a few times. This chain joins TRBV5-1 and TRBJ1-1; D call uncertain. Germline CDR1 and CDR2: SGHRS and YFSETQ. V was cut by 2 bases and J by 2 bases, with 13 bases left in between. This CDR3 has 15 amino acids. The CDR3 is CASSFGIRINTEAFF. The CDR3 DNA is TGCGCCAGCAGCTTCGGGATCAGAATTAACACTGAAGCTTTCTTT.

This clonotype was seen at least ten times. The CDR3 protein is CASSYSNQRGQPQHF. The CDR3 DNA reads as TGTGCCAGCAGTTACTCGAACCAACGAGGTCAGCCCCAGCATTTT. The rearrangement joins TRBV6-5 to TRBJ1-5, with D unresolved. CDR1 is MNHEY and CDR2 is SVGAGI in the germline V gene. Trimming took 0 bases from V and 6 from J, leaving 12 bases between them. This CDR3 spans 15 amino acids.

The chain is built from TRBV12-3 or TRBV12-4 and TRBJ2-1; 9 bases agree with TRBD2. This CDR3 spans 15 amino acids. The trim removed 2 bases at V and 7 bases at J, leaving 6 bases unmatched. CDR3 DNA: TGTGCCAGCAGTTTAACGCGACTAGCGGTAAATGAGCAGTTCTTC. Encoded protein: CASSLTRLAVNEQFF.

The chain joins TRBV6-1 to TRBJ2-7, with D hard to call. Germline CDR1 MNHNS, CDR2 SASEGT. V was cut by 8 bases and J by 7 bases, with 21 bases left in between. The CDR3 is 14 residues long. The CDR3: CASAIGMKISEQYF. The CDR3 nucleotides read TGTGCCAGCGCAATAGGAATGAAAATTTCAGAGCAGTACTTC.